This T cell receptor beta chain came from a study of OX40 agonist ivuxolimab in advanced cancers. As regards this clone: A junction end diverges from the germline sequence, so it may reflect a read error.

The CDR3 runs 13 residues. The germline gives CDR1 SGHDN, CDR2 FVKESK. The sampling schedule covered blood at baseline, cycle 4 day 1, and cycle 7 day 1. The protocol was immunoSEQ multiplex PCR, while the TCRdb copy is restricted to in-frame clones and leaves out a portion. Of some 85,000 clones in the sample, roughly 91% were seen once. V gene TRBV14 combines with J gene TRBJ2-5; the match to TRBD2 covers 9 bases. The source of this sequence is an adult with an advanced solid tumor such as melanoma, head and neck, liver or kidney cancer. Here the sequenced sample was CD4+ or CD8+ T cells sorted from blood, taken in a trial of the OX40 agonist ivuxolimab. CDR3: CASNQAGGETQYF. The CDR3 DNA sequence: TGTGCCAGCAACCAAGCGGGAGGTGAGACCCAGTACTTC.